The sequence of this T cell receptor beta chain was determined in a study of CD8 T cells in ankylosing spondylitis. CDR1 and CDR2 from the germline V gene are SGHRS and YFSETQ. V shed 1 base, J shed 3 bases, and the junction held 7 bases outside the gene matches. This CDR3 has 15 residues. General study points: Previously reported in reactive arthritis synovial fluid and blood were some of the motif variants. Reportedly, disease-linked clones are significantly enriched in ankylosing spondylitis patients' matched synovial fluid. As for the disease-linked clones, they showed a CD8+ phenotype and occurred at relatively low frequencies in peripheral blood. Characteristic, it appeared, of ankylosing spondylitis blood was a TCR beta motif of eight or nine highly homologous variants.

Comments on this clonotype: Its cognate antigen is unknown.

Libraries for TCR beta were made by quantitative 5'-RACE with molecular barcodes. TCRdb re-analysed the 5' RACE reads in MiXCR, keeping a single row per CDR3 protein. The table includes a few hundred thousand distinct CDR3 sequences, 18% detected once. The chain has TRBV5-1 and TRBJ2-7; 7 bases align to TRBD1. The receptor's source is a male donor with ankylosing spondylitis. Sequenced: blood, either unsorted or a sorted T cell fraction (not recorded which). The CDR3: CASSLFPGQNYEQYF. Here the CDR3 DNA reads TGCGCCAGCAGCTTGTTTCCGGGACAGAACTACGAGCAGTACTTC.